Given below is one T cell receptor beta chain in context. The source of the sample is a study of glioma-infiltrating T cells after dendritic cell vaccination. The assay was immunoSEQ multiplex PCR, and TCRdb's table has in-frame clones only and misses some. The sample contains tens of thousands of clones, over 75% of which appear only once. The J segment lost 1 base and the V segment lost 6 bases, leaving 4 bases of the junction unmatched. The CDR3 covers 14 residues. Germline V CDR1 and CDR2: LNHDA, SQIVND (reference sequence). This sequence originates from a human donor with glioblastoma. The gene calls are TRBV19 and TRBJ1-2, with 8 bases fitting TRBD1. The source was blood, collected before dendritic cell vaccination. CDR3 nucleotides: TGTGCCAGTAGGCCGGGACAGGATAACTATGGCTACACCTTC. Protein product: CASRPGQDNYGYTF.